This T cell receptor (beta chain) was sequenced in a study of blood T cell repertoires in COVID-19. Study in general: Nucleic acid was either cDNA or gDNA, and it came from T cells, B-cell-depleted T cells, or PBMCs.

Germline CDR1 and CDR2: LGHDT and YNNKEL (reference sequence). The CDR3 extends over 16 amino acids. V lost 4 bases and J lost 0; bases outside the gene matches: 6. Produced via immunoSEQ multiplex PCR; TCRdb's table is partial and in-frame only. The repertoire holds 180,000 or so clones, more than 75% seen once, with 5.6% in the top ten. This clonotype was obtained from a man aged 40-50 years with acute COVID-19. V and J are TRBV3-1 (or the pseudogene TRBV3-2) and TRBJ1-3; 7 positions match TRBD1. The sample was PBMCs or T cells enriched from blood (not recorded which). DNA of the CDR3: TGTGCCAGCAGCCCCCGGACAGGCCACTCTGGAAACACCATATATTTT. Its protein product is CASSPRTGHSGNTIYF.